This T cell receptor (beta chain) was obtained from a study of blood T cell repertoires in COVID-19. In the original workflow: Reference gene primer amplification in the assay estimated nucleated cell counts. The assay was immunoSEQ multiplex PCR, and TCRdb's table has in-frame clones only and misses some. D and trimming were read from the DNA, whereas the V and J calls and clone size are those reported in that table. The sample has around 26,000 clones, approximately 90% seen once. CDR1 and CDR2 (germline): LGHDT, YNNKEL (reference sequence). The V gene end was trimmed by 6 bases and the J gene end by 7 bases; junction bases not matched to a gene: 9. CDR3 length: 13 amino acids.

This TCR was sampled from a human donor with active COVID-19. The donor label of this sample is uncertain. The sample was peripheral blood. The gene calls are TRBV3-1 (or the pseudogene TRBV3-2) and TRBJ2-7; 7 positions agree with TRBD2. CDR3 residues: CASSPGGGTEQYF. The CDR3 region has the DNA TGTGCCAGCAGTCCTGGGGGGGGAACTGAGCAGTACTTC.